The 3 T cell receptor beta chains listed next were all sequenced from one sample in a study of graft-versus-host responses after intestinal transplantation. No antigens are known for them. Using immunoSEQ multiplex PCR, the repertoire was profiled, and TCRdb retains in-frame clones only, with some absent. This sample carries about 110,000 clones, 85% to 95% of them seen once, and the ten largest clones take about 0.54%. Sequencing used unstimulated CD8+ T cells sorted from spleen or lymph node cells, obtained before intestinal transplant. The receptors shown here come from a human donor who received an intestinal transplant.

The CDR3 sequence is CASSYSSGNYEQYF. The CDR3 bases are TGTGCCAGCAGTTACTCTTCTGGCAACTACGAGCAGTACTTC. The rearrangement links TRBV6-5 to TRBJ2-7; D ambiguous. CDR1 MNHEY and CDR2 SVGAGI come from the germline V gene. V lost 0 bases to trimming and J lost 3 bases, with 9 bases between them. This CDR3 is 14 amino acids long.

The chain carries TRBV4-1 and TRBJ2-3; 7 bases map to TRBD2. The CDR3 consists of 16 residues. Germline trimming cut 0 bases from V and 4 bases from J; bases unmatched to any gene: 7. Germline CDR1 and CDR2: MGHRA and YSYEKL. In nucleotides, the CDR3 is TGCGCCAGCAGCCAAGAGGGGGGGGAGAGGGCAGATACGCAGTATTTT. Translated, it gives CASSQEGGERADTQYF.

CDR3 in amino acids: CASSDGQGSDTQYF. The CDR3 coding sequence is TGTGCCAGCAGCGACGGACAGGGGTCAGATACGCAGTATTTT. J is TRBJ2-3 and V is TRBV9; 9 positions agree with TRBD1. This CDR3 comprises 14 residues. Per germline, CDR1 SGDLS and CDR2 YYNGEE. The trim removed 3 bases at V and 4 bases at J, leaving 3 bases unmatched.